These 11 T cell receptor beta chains share one sample of origin, sequenced in a study of blood T cell repertoires in COVID-19. The assay was immunoSEQ multiplex PCR, and TCRdb's table has in-frame clones only and misses some. The data hold 340,000 or so clones, with around 86% observed a single time. The sample taken for sequencing was peripheral blood. The receptors shown here come from a man aged 50 to 60 with active or convalescent COVID-19.

V gene TRBV3-1 (or the pseudogene TRBV3-2) combines with J gene TRBJ1-5; TRBD1 agrees at 7 bases. V was clipped by 4 bases and J by 7 bases; unmatched bases: 7. This CDR3 has 14 amino acids. The V gene's germline CDR1 is LGHDT and CDR2 YNNKEL (reference sequence). CDR3 in amino acids: CASSPGQIGQPQHF. The CDR3 nucleotides are TGTGCCAGCAGCCCGGGACAGATCGGCCAGCCCCAGCATTTT.

Many counts were recorded for this clone. The chain links TRBV4-1 to TRBJ2-7, with TRBD2 matching over 9 bases. Germline CDR1 and CDR2: MGHRA and YSYEKL. The CDR3 runs 15 residues. Trimming took 3 bases from V and 2 from J; bases not matched to a gene: 5. The CDR3 sequence is CASSHGTSRTYEQYF. The DNA for the CDR3 is TGCGCCAGCAGCCATGGGACTAGCAGGACCTACGAGCAGTACTTC.

This chain links TRBV14 with TRBJ1-4, with TRBD1 matching over 10 bases. The V gene end was trimmed by 4 bases and the J gene end by 5 bases; junction bases not matched to a gene: 4. CDR1 and CDR2 (germline): SGHDN, FVKESK. The CDR3 contains 15 residues. The CDR3 DNA reads as TGTGCCAGCAGCCCTCGGACAGGGGGAAATGAAAAACTGTTTTTT. It codes for CASSPRTGGNEKLFF.

CDR3 residues: CASSLGGGMGGNEQFF. The CDR3 DNA reads as TGTGCCAGCAGCTTGGGGGGCGGAATGGGAGGCAATGAGCAGTTCTTC. This chain connects TRBV5-4 to TRBJ2-1; D perhaps matches TRBD2 (6 bases). V was shortened by 0 bases and J by 6 bases, with 16 bases between the two germline ends. The V gene's germline CDR1 is SGHNT and CDR2 YYREEE (reference sequence). This CDR3 region has 16 residues. Filled out from reference TRBV5-4 and TRBJ2-1, the complete variable domain reads ETGVTQSPTHLIKTRGQQVTLRCSSQSGHNTVSWYQQALGQGPQFIFQYYREEENGRGNFPPRFSGLQFPNYSSELNVNALELDDSALYLCASSLGGGMGGNEQFFGPGTRLTVL.

In its sample, this clone was seen once. The chain has TRBV29-1 and TRBJ1-2, with no clear D. Trimming removed 5 bases at V and 4 bases at J, with 14 bases between. Germline loops: CDR1 SQVTM, CDR2 ANQGSEA. This CDR3 region has 13 residues. DNA of the CDR3: TGCAGCGTTAGCGAACGGAGGAGCTATGGCTACACCTTC. This encodes CSVSERRSYGYTF. The complete variable domain, with remaining parts taken from reference TRBV29-1 and TRBJ1-2, reads SAVISQKPSRDICQRGTSLTIQCQVDSQVTMMFWYRQQPGQSLTLIATANQGSEATYESGFVIDKFPISRPNLTFSTLTVSNMSPEDSSIYLCSVSERRSYGYTFGSGTRLTVV.

This clone was detected once. The rearrangement joins TRBV2 to TRBJ2-5; D may be TRBD2 (5 bases). Germline CDR1 SNHLY, CDR2 FYNNEI. CDR3 size: 14 residues. Trimming left V 5 bases short and J 5 bases short, with 15 bases between. CDR3 sequence (DNA): TGTGCCAGCAGTCATAGCGTAAGGTTTGAGACCCAGTACTTC. Its protein product is CASSHSVRFETQYF.

The chain carries TRBV28 and TRBJ2-6; TRBD1 matches 10 bases. J was trimmed by 1 base and V by 4 bases; bases with no gene match: 4. CDR1 MDHEN and CDR2 SYDVKM come from the germline V gene. The CDR3 is made up of 17 amino acids. The CDR3 DNA reads TGTGCCAGCAGTTCCGGGACAGGGGTGTCTGGGGCCAACGTCCTGACTTTC. The encoded protein is CASSSGTGVSGANVLTF.

The chain links TRBV7-8 to TRBJ1-1, with 7 bases lining up with TRBD1. The CDR3 sequence is 15 residues long. The V gene end was trimmed by 4 bases and the J gene end by 2 bases; junction bases not matched to a gene: 7. Germline V CDR1 and CDR2: SGHVS, FQNEAQ. The CDR3, as DNA: TGTGCCAGCAGCTCACCCACAGGGGTTAACACTGAAGCTTTCTTT. It encodes CASSSPTGVNTEAFF.

The chain couples TRBV28 to TRBJ1-4; 9 bases agree with TRBD1. The CDR3 runs 15 residues. Trimming at V came to 4 bases and at J to 8 bases, leaving 8 bases not matched to a gene. The germline gives CDR1 MDHEN, CDR2 SYDVKM. The CDR3 loop reads CASSSPTGGEEKLFF. The CDR3 bases are TGTGCCAGCAGTTCACCGACAGGGGGAGAGGAAAAACTGTTTTTT.

The chain joins TRBV4-3 to TRBJ2-3; TRBD2 matches at 9 bases. J gave up 3 bases and V 5 bases, and 6 bases lay outside the gene matches. Germline-derived CDR1 and CDR2 are LGHNA and YSLEER. This CDR3 has 15 residues. DNA for the CDR3: TGCGCCAGCAGCGTGCGGGGGGGCGGGACAGATACGCAGTATTTT. Its translation: CASSVRGGGTDTQYF.

This clone was seen just once. The J gene is TRBJ2-7, the V gene TRBV29-1; 9 nucleotides agree with TRBD2. After removal of 6 bases from V and 0 bases from J, the junction contained 18 bases not matched to a gene. Per the germline V gene, CDR1 is SQVTM and CDR2 is ANQGSEA. The CDR3 covers 18 residues. CDR3 sequence: CSVKTGTSRRKSSYEQYF. The DNA of the CDR3 is TGCAGCGTCAAAACCGGGACTAGCCGCCGAAAGAGCTCCTACGAGCAGTACTTC.